Listed here are 10 T cell receptor beta chains from one sample, sequenced in a study of cytomegalovirus exposure and HLA in healthy donors. Both 60 Vbeta primers and 13 Jbeta primers went into the PCR. Assay used: immunoSEQ multiplex PCR; TCRdb lists only in-frame clones, some missing. The sample consists of some 200,000 clones, just under 70% of them appearing once. The specimen sequenced was PBMCs. The receptors come from a man between 35 and 55 years old in good health and CMV-seropositive.

The chain recombines TRBV7-9 with TRBJ2-5; 7 nucleotides line up with TRBD1. The J call may be faulty, since TRBJ2-7 better matches the DNA end. The CDR3 has 15 residues. The germline V gene has CDR1 SEHNR and CDR2 FQNEAQ (reference sequence). As DNA, the CDR3 is TGTGCCAGCAGTTCCCGGGACAGCTATTCCTACGAGCAGTACTTC. As protein: CASSSRDSYSYEQYF.

In this sample, this clone turned up a few times. The chain is built from TRBV9 and TRBJ2-3, with TRBD2 as a possible D gene (6 bases). The V gene's germline CDR1 is SGDLS and CDR2 YYNGEE. Trimming shortened V by 0 bases and J by 3 bases, and 26 bases separated the two germline ends. The CDR3 is 20 amino acids. For the CDR3, the DNA is TGTGCCAGCAGCGTAGCGTCATTAAGGGACCCTCAGGGAGGAACAGATACGCAGTATTTT. Encoded protein: CASSVASLRDPQGGTDTQYF.

The rearrangement joins TRBV28 to TRBJ2-1; D is uncertain. The germline gives CDR1 MDHEN, CDR2 SYDVKM. The CDR3 length is 16 residues. Trimming shortened V by 4 bases and J by 1 base, and 14 bases separated the two germline ends. CDR3 sequence (DNA): TGTGCCAGCAGTTCTTCCCCTGTATCTTCCTACAATGAGCAGTTCTTC. It specifies CASSSSPVSSYNEQFF.

This chain links TRBV28 with TRBJ1-4, with a weak D call TRBD1 (6 bases). Trimming shortened V by 6 bases and J by 6 bases, and 14 bases separated the two germline ends. The length of the CDR3 is 14 residues. Germline CDR1 MDHEN, CDR2 SYDVKM. DNA of the CDR3: TGTGCCAGCAGGACGACAGGTTTGGATGAAAAACTGTTTTTT. This sequence encodes CASRTTGLDEKLFF.

This clone was seen more than once but under ten times. The chain is built from TRBV7-6 and TRBJ2-3; 8 positions agree with TRBD2. J gave up 5 bases and V 1 base, and 2 bases lay outside the gene matches. Germline values: CDR1 SGHVS, CDR2 FNYEAQ. The CDR3 has 14 residues. In DNA, the CDR3 is TGTGCCAGCAGCTTAGGGCGGGGGGTAGATACGCAGTATTTT. Protein product: CASSLGRGVDTQYF.

The chain links TRBV5-1 to TRBJ1-2, with TRBD1 as a possible D gene (6 bases). The CDR3 has 16 residues. Trimming pared 4 bases from V and 3 bases from J, leaving 19 bases between. Germline V lookup: CDR1 SGHRS, CDR2 YFSETQ. The DNA of the CDR3 is TGCGCCAGCAGCCCACGGCAACAGGACAGTGACTATGGCTACACCTTC. This codes for CASSPRQQDSDYGYTF.

The chain employs TRBV18 and TRBJ1-5; a possible D gene is TRBD1 (6 bases). With 5 bases removed from V and 3 bases from J, the gap between germline ends came to 23 bases. Germline-derived CDR1 and CDR2 are KGHSH and LQKENI. CDR3 length: 18 residues. The CDR3 coding sequence is TGTGCCAGCTCAGGTGCAGGCGGGGGCGCGGGCCCCAATCAGCCCCAGCATTTT. It codes for CASSGAGGGAGPNQPQHF.

The rearrangement uses TRBV6-1 and TRBJ2-1, with 7 bases matching TRBD1. The CDR3 spans 14 residues. J was trimmed by 3 bases and V by 7 bases; bases with no gene match: 6. Germline V gene lookup returns CDR1 MNHNS and CDR2 SASEGT. The CDR3 sequence is CASTPGQDYNEQFF. CDR3 coding DNA: TGTGCCAGCACTCCCGGACAGGACTACAATGAGCAGTTCTTC.

This chain joins TRBV9 and TRBJ2-1; no definite D call. CDR1 is SGDLS and CDR2 is YYNGEE in the germline V gene. The CDR3 runs 16 residues. V was pared by 3 bases and J by 4 bases, with 17 bases between. This chain's CDR3 is CASSGGPLRGYNEQFF. DNA of the CDR3: TGTGCCAGCAGCGGAGGCCCCCTAAGAGGTTACAATGAGCAGTTCTTC.

Here the CDR3 DNA reads TGCGCCAGCCCCGCAGTACGGGGTTGCGAGCAGTACTTC. Protein: CASPAVRGCEQYF. This chain uses TRBV23-1 with TRBJ2-5; D is possibly TRBD2 (5 bases). The J call is in doubt because the DNA end fits TRBJ2-7 better. TRBV23-1 is reported as an ORF; its role is uncertain. The CDR3 is made up of 13 amino acids.